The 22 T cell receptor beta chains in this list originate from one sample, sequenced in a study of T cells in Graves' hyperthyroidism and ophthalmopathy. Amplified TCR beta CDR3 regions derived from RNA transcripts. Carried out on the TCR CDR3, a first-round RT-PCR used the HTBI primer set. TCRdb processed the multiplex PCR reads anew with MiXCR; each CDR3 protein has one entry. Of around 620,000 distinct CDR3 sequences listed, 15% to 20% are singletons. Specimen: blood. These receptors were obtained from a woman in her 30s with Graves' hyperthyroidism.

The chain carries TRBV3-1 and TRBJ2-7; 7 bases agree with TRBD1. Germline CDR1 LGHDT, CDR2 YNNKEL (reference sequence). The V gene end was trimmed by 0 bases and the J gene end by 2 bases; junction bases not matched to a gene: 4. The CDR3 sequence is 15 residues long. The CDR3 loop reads CASSQEVGQTYEQYF. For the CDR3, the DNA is TGTGCCAGCAGCCAAGAAGTGGGACAGACCTACGAGCAGTACTTC.

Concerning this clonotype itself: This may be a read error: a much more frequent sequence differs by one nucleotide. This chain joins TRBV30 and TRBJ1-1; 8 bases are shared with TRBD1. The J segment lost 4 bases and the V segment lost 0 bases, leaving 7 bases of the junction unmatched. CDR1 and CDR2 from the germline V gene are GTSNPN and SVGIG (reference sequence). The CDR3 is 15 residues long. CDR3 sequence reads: CAWSVLTGAGTEAFF. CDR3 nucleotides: TGTGCCTGGAGTGTCCTGACAGGGGCGGGCACTGAAGCTTTCTTT.

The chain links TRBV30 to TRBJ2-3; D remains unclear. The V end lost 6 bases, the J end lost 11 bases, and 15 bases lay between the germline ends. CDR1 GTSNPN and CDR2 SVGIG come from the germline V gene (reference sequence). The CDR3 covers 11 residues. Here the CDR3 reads CACTGPWGQYF. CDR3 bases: TGTGCCTGCACCGGACCCTGGGGGCAGTATTTT.

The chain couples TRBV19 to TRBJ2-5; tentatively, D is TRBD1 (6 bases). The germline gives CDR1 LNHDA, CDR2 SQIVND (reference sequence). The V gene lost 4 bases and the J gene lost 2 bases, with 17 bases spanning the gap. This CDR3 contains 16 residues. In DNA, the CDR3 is TGTGCCAGTAGTACAACCGCTCGGACAGTGCAAGAGACCCAGTACTTC. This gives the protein CASSTTARTVQETQYF.

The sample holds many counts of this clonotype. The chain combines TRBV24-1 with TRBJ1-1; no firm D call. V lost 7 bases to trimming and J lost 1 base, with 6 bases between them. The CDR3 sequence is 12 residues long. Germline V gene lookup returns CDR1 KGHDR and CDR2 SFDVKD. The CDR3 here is CATRGPNTEAFF. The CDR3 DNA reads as TGTGCCACCAGGGGCCCGAACACTGAAGCTTTCTTT.

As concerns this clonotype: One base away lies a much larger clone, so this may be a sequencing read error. This chain's CDR3 is CASSRPGTRWVGNEQFF. The CDR3 DNA reads as TGTGCCAGCAGCCGACCCGGGACTAGGTGGGTTGGGAATGAGCAGTTCTTC. This rearrangement joins TRBV28 to TRBJ2-1; TRBD2 matches 8 bases. CDR3 size: 17 residues. J was trimmed by 7 bases and V by 6 bases; bases with no gene match: 17. Germline V gene lookup returns CDR1 MDHEN and CDR2 SYDVKM.

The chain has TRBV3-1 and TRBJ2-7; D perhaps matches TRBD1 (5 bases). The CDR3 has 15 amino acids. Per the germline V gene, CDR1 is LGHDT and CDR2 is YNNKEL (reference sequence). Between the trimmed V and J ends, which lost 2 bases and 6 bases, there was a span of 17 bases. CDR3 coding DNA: TGTGCCAGCAGCCAAAGGGGATCACCCCCAATCGAGCAGTACTTC. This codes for CASSQRGSPPIEQYF.

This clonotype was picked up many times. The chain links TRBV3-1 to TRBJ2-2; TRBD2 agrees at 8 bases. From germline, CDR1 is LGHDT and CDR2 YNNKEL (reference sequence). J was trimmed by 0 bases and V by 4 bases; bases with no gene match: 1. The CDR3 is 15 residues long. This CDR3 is CASSLTSANTGELFF. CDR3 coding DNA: TGTGCCAGCAGCCTGACTAGCGCGAACACCGGGGAGCTGTTTTTT.

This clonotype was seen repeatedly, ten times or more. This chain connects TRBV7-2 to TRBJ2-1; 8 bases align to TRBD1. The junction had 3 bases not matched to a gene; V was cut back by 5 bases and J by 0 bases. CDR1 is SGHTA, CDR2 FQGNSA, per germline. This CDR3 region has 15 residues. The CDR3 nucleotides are TGTGCCAGCAGCCAAGACAGGGGCTCCTACAATGAGCAGTTCTTC. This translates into CASSQDRGSYNEQFF.

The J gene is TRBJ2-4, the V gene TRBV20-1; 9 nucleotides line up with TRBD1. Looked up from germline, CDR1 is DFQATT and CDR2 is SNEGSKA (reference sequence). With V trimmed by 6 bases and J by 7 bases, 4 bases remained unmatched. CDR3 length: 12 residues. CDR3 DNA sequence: TGCAGTGCACCGGACAGGGGTAACATTCAGTACTTC. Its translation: CSAPDRGNIQYF.

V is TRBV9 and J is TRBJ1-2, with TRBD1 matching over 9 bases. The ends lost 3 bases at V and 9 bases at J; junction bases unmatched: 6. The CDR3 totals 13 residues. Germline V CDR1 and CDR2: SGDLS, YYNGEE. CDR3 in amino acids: CASSEQDRGRYTF. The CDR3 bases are TGTGCCAGCAGCGAACAGGACAGGGGCCGCTACACCTTC.

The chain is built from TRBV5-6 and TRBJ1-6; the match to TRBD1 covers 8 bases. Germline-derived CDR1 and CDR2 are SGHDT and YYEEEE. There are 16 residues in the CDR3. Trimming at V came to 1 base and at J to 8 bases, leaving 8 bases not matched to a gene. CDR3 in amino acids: CASSLFRGQGDSPLHF. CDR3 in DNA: TGTGCCAGCAGCTTGTTCCGTGGACAGGGAGATTCACCCCTCCACTTT.

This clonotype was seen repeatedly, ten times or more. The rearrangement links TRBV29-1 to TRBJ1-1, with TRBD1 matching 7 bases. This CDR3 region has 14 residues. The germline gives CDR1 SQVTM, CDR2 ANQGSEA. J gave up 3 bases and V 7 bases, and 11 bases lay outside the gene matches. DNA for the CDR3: TGCAGCGGAAAGAGACAGGGCCGGGACACTGAAGCTTTCTTT. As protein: CSGKRQGRDTEAFF. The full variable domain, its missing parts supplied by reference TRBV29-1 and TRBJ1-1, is SAVISQKPSRDICQRGTSLTIQCQVDSQVTMMFWYRQQPGQSLTLIATANQGSEATYESGFVIDKFPISRPNLTFSTLTVSNMSPEDSSIYLCSGKRQGRDTEAFFGQGTRLTVV.

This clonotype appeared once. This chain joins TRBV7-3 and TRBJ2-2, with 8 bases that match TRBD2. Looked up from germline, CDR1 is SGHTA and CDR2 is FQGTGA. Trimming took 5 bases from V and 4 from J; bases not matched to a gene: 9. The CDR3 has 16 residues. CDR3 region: CASSRVATSGTGELFF. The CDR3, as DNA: TGTGCCAGCAGCCGAGTCGCCACTAGCGGCACCGGGGAGCTGTTTTTT.

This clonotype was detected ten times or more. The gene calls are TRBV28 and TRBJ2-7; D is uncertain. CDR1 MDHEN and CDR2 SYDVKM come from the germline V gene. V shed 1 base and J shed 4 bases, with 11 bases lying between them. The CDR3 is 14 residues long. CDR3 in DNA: TGTGCCAGCAGTTTATTCGGGTTCGCGTACGAGCAGTACTTC. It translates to CASSLFGFAYEQYF.

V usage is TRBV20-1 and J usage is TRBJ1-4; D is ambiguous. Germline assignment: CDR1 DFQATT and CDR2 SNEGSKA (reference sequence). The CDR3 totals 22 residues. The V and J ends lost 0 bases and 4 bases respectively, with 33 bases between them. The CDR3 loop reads CSARDLGGWKQLPDLFNEKLFF. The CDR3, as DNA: TGCAGTGCTAGAGATCTGGGCGGTTGGAAACAGCTCCCCGACTTATTTAATGAAAAACTGTTTTTT.

Written as DNA, the CDR3 is TGTGCCATCAGTGAGGAGCCTGGGGATTCACCCCTCCACTTT. Translated, it gives CAISEEPGDSPLHF. This chain uses TRBV10-3 with TRBJ1-6; no clear D gene. The germline CDR1 and CDR2 sequences are ENHRY and SYGVKD. There are 14 residues in the CDR3. V lost 2 bases, J lost 8 bases, and 10 bases lay in between.

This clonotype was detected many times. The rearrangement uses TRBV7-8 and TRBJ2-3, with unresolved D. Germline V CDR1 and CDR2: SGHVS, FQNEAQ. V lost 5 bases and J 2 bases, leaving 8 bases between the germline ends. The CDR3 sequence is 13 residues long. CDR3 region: CASSPKPTDTQYF. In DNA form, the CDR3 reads TGTGCCAGCAGCCCGAAACCCACAGATACGCAGTATTTT.

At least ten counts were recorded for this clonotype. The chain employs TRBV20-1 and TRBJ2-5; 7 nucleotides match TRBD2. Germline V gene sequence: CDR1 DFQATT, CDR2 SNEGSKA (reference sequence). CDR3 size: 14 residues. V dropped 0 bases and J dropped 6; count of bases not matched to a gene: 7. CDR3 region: CSARDRGGSQTQYF. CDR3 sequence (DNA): TGCAGTGCTAGAGATCGCGGGGGTAGTCAGACCCAGTACTTC.

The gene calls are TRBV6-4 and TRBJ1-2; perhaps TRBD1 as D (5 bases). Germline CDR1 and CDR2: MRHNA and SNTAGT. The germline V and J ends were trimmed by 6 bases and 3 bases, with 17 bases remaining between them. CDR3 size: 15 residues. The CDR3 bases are TGTGCCAGCAGACTGGGACCGACAGCCGACTATGGCTACACCTTC. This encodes CASRLGPTADYGYTF.

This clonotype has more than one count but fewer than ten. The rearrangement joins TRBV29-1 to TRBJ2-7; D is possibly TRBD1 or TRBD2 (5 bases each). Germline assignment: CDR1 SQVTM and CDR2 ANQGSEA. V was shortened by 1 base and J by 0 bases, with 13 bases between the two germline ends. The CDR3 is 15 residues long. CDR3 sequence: CSVEVGDGFSYEQYF. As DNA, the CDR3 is TGCAGCGTTGAAGTTGGGGACGGTTTCTCCTACGAGCAGTACTTC.

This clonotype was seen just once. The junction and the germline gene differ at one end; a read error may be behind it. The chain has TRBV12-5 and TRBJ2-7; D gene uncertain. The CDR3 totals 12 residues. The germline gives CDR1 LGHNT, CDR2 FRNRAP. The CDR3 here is CALVGTVDERYF. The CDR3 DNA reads TGTGCCTTAGTTGGTACTGTCGACGAGCGGTACTTC.